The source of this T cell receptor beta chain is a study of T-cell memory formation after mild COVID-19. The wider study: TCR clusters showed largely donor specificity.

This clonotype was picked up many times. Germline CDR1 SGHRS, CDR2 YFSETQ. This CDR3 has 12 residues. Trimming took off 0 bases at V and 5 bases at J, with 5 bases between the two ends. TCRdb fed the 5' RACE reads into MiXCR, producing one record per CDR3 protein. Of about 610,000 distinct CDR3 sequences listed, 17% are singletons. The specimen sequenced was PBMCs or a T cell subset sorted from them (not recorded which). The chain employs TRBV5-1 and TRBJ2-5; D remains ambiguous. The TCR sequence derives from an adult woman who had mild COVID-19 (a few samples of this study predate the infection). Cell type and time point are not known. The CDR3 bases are TGCGCCAGCAGCTTGGAAGGGGAGACCCAGTACTTC. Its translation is CASSLEGETQYF.